The entry that follows covers one T cell receptor beta chain sequence. TCRdb's table, derived via immunoSEQ multiplex PCR, lists solely in-frame clones and lacks some. The repertoire has about 180,000 clones, approximately 85% of them found once; the top ten carry 6.2%. This record comes from a study of blood T cell repertoires in COVID-19. This CDR3 has 16 amino acids. Germline assignment: CDR1 SGHDN and CDR2 FVKESK. J gave up 5 bases and V 4 bases, and 12 bases lay outside the gene matches. V is TRBV14 and J is TRBJ2-5; 8 bases are a match to TRBD2. The sample comprised PBMCs or T cells enriched from blood (not recorded which). The sequence came from a man aged 35 to 55 who had recovered from COVID-19. The CDR3, as DNA: TGTGCCAGCAGCCTAACTCGGACTAGCTCGCCGGAGACCCAGTACTTC. Translated: CASSLTRTSSPETQYF.